These 18 T cell receptor beta chains came from one sample sequenced in a study of cytomegalovirus exposure and HLA in healthy donors. Method: immunoSEQ multiplex PCR; TCRdb's copy keeps in-frame clones and lacks some. The sample has roughly 62,000 clones, around nine tenths seen once; the top ten hold 2.2%. Sequencing was done on a sample of PBMCs. The origin of the receptors is a woman aged 30 to 39 in good health and CMV-seronegative.

The rearrangement links TRBV5-6 to TRBJ2-3, with a possible D match to TRBD1 (5 bases). Germline lookup yields CDR1 SGHDT and CDR2 YYEEEE. The CDR3 contains 15 residues. V was cut by 6 bases and J by 3 bases, with 17 bases left in between. The CDR3 here is CASIAKTRGTDTQYF. CDR3 DNA sequence: TGTGCCAGCATTGCCAAAACAAGGGGTACAGATACGCAGTATTTT.

In this sample, this clone turned up once. The V and J genes are TRBV6-1 and TRBJ2-1; 14 bases match TRBD2. J gave up 5 bases and V 8 bases, and 2 bases lay outside the gene matches. Germline lookup yields CDR1 MNHNS and CDR2 SASEGT. There are 14 residues in the CDR3. The CDR3 is CASRTSGGNNEQFF. The CDR3 nucleotides are TGTGCCAGCCGGACTAGCGGGGGGAACAATGAGCAGTTCTTC.

This chain uses TRBV5-6 with TRBJ2-7; the D is unclear. V gave up 1 base and J gave up 2 bases, with 7 bases separating them. The CDR3 loop spans 13 amino acids. CDR1 and CDR2 (germline): SGHDT, YYEEEE. The DNA of the CDR3 is TGTGCCAGCAGCTTGCCCGGTGCCTACGAGCAGTACTTC. This codes for CASSLPGAYEQYF.

This clone was counted a few times. J is TRBJ2-7 and V is TRBV4-1, with a weak D call TRBD1 (5 bases). V lost 1 base and J lost 6, with 16 bases in between. Per the germline V gene, CDR1 is MGHRA and CDR2 is YSYEKL. CDR3 length equals 15 residues. The DNA of the CDR3 is TGCGCCAGCAGCCAAGTTGTACAGGTGGGCGGCGAGCAGTACTTC. This codes for CASSQVVQVGGEQYF.

The chain carries TRBV18 and TRBJ1-2; a weak D match, TRBD1 (6 bases). The CDR3 totals 15 residues. Germline assignment: CDR1 KGHSH and CDR2 LQKENI. The ends were cut back, 4 bases at V and 7 bases at J, with 19 bases in the middle. The CDR3 here is CASSQQQGKSAGYTF. The CDR3 DNA sequence: TGTGCCAGCTCACAACAACAGGGAAAGAGTGCTGGCTACACCTTC.

J is TRBJ1-4 and V is TRBV19; a weak D match, TRBD1 (5 bases). The CDR3 has 16 residues. Trimming stripped 6 bases from V and 7 bases from J, with 21 bases between. Germline V gene sequence: CDR1 LNHDA, CDR2 SQIVND (reference sequence). The CDR3 reads CASRLSPNGGSEKLFF. For the CDR3, the DNA is TGTGCCAGTAGGCTATCGCCGAACGGGGGTAGTGAAAAACTGTTTTTT.

The CDR3 protein is CASSPQVGGGETQYF. CDR3 bases: TGTGCCAGCAGCCCCCAAGTTGGGGGAGGAGAGACCCAGTACTTC. The chain combines TRBV7-2 with TRBJ2-5, with D possibly matching TRBD2 (6 bases). The CDR3 totals 15 residues. Trimming left V 5 bases short and J 4 bases short, with 17 bases between. Looked up from germline, CDR1 is SGHTA and CDR2 is FQGNSA.

J is TRBJ1-1 and V is TRBV19, with TRBD1 matching 9 bases. The ends lost 5 bases at V and 5 bases at J; junction bases unmatched: 6. The CDR3 extends over 14 amino acids. Germline loops: CDR1 LNHDA, CDR2 SQIVND (reference sequence). CDR3 in amino acids: CASSPTGGKTEAFF. The DNA for the CDR3 is TGTGCCAGTAGTCCGACAGGGGGGAAGACTGAAGCTTTCTTT.

CDR3 sequence (DNA): TGTGCCAGCAGCTTAAGTTCAGGGTCCTACGAGCAGTACTTC. It specifies CASSLSSGSYEQYF. The chain employs TRBV7-3 and TRBJ2-7; weak D call: TRBD1 (5 bases). Germline V gene lookup returns CDR1 SGHTA and CDR2 FQGTGA. The CDR3 sequence is 14 residues long. Trimming stripped 1 base from V and 1 base from J, with 8 bases between. The full variable domain, its missing parts supplied by reference TRBV7-3 and TRBJ2-7, is GAGVSQTPSNKVTEKGKYVELRCDPISGHTALYWYRQSLGQGPEFLIYFQGTGAADDSGLPNDRFFAVRPEGSVSTLKIQRTERGDSAVYLCASSLSSGSYEQYFGPGTRLTVT.

The chain uses TRBV5-5 and TRBJ2-7; possibly TRBD2 for D (5 bases). Germline V gene sequence: CDR1 SGHKS, CDR2 YYEKEE (reference sequence). The CDR3 sequence is 15 residues long. V lost 3 bases, J lost 0 bases, and 13 bases lay in between. CDR3 nucleotide sequence: TGTGCCAGCAGCTCGGCCCGGGGAACCTCCTACGAGCAGTACTTC. Protein sequence: CASSSARGTSYEQYF.

This chain connects TRBV13 to TRBJ2-3; 12 positions match TRBD2. The CDR3 consists of 13 residues. Germline CDR1 is PRHDT and CDR2 is FYEKMQ (reference sequence). Unmatched junction bases numbered 6, after V lost 11 bases and J lost 6 bases. The CDR3 loop is CASGLAGTDTQYF. The CDR3 DNA reads TGTGCCTCTGGACTAGCGGGAACCGATACGCAGTATTTT.

This chain uses TRBV7-2 with TRBJ2-7, with 9 bases lining up with TRBD1. Germline V CDR1 and CDR2: SGHTA, FQGNSA. The CDR3 extends over 13 amino acids. V was pared by 6 bases and J by 4 bases, with 4 bases of the junction left unmatched. The CDR3 coding sequence is TGTGCCAGCAGTCACGACAGGGGGTACGAGCAGTACTTC. It codes for CASSHDRGYEQYF.

Notes on this clone: One end of the junction varies from germline; a read error may be responsible. The chain is built from TRBV2 and TRBJ1-1, with 9 nucleotides matching TRBD1. The length of the CDR3 is 14 residues. The germline V gene has CDR1 SNHLY and CDR2 FYNNEI. For the CDR3, the DNA is TGTGCCAGCAGCGAAGGACAGGGGTGGACTGAAGCTTTCTTT. Protein: CASSEGQGWTEAFF.

CDR3 DNA: TGTGCCAGCAGATTTGGACAGGGGGGGTACGAGCAGTACTTC. Protein product: CASRFGQGGYEQYF. The chain uses TRBV6-5 and TRBJ2-7, with 10 bases fitting TRBD1. V trimming: 6 bases; J trimming: 4 bases; junction bases outside the gene matches: 6. The germline gives CDR1 MNHEY, CDR2 SVGAGI. The CDR3 sequence is 14 residues long.

The rearrangement joins TRBV5-6 to TRBJ2-2; the D gene is possibly TRBD2 (6 bases). Germline values: CDR1 SGHDT, CDR2 YYEEEE. Trimming took 4 bases from V and 4 from J, leaving 20 bases between them. There are 17 residues in the CDR3. Here the CDR3 DNA reads TGTGCCAGCAGCCCCGACGCGCTAGCGAATCCCACCGGGGAGCTGTTTTTT. This gives the protein CASSPDALANPTGELFF.

The chain is built from TRBV27 and TRBJ1-2, with D perhaps TRBD1 (5 bases). Trimming took 5 bases from V and 1 from J, leaving 14 bases between them. The germline CDR1 and CDR2 sequences are MNHEY and SMNVEV (reference sequence). The CDR3 totals 15 residues. This CDR3 is CASSPNGHLNYGYTF. The CDR3 nucleotides read TGTGCCAGCAGTCCCAACGGACATCTTAACTATGGCTACACCTTC.

The gene calls are TRBV4-2 and TRBJ2-2, with TRBD2 identical over 11 bases. J lost 7 bases, V lost 0 bases, and 7 bases had no gene match. Germline V gene sequence: CDR1 LGHNA, CDR2 YNFKEQ. The CDR3 runs to 17 residues. The CDR3 protein is CASSQDILAGGRGELFF. CDR3 sequence (DNA): TGTGCCAGCAGCCAAGATATCCTAGCGGGAGGCCGCGGGGAGCTGTTTTTT.

In DNA form, the CDR3 reads TGTGCCAGCAGTGAACGGTGGGCTGCGCAAGAGACCCAGTACTTC. This translates into CASSERWAAQETQYF. J is TRBJ2-5 and V is TRBV2; no firm D call. Trimming cost V 2 bases and J 2 bases, with 12 bases left between them. CDR3 size: 15 residues. The germline gives CDR1 SNHLY, CDR2 FYNNEI. Combining the CDR3 with reference TRBV2 and TRBJ2-5 gives the whole variable domain EPEVTQTPSHQVTQMGQEVILRCVPISNHLYFYWYRQILGQKVEFLVSFYNNEISEKSEIFDDQFSVERPDGSNFTLKIRSTKLEDSAMYFCASSERWAAQETQYFGPGTRLLVL.